The present T cell receptor beta chain was sequenced within a study of spatial heterogeneity in lung cancer. This clonotype was seen ten or more times. Time point in this sample: sample taken at primary tumor resection. Without sorting, whole RNA was sequenced from tumor, nontumor lung or frozen PBMC. In TCRdb, the 5' RACE reads were re-called with MiXCR into one record per CDR3 protein. This sample has around 26,000 distinct CDR3 sequences, with 5.5% to 8% found just once. The sample was PBMCs, taken at surgery. This TCR came from a male donor with early-stage non-small cell lung cancer.

The CDR3 DNA is TGTGCCACCAGTGTTTCCGCGTCGGGTTACAATGAGCAGTTCTTC. The encoded protein is CATSVSASGYNEQFF. The chain links TRBV24-1 to TRBJ2-1; D unclear. CDR3 length: 15 amino acids. Germline CDR1 and CDR2: KGHDR and SFDVKD. V lost 5 bases, J lost 4 bases, and 14 bases lay in between.